This TCR beta chain was sequenced in a study of radiotherapy plus CTLA-4 blockade in lung cancer. Across the study: Objective responses were recorded in 15% to 20% of patients, with disease control recorded in 25% to 35%. The study's findings and limits: Once radiotherapy plus ipilimumab had been given, TCR clones derived from tumor expanded in blood.

About this clone itself: No antigen is known for it.

Data came from immunoSEQ multiplex PCR; TCRdb stores just in-frame clones and leaves some out. The sample gives 95,000 to 150,000 clones, 90% of which show up once; approximately 7% is in the top ten. Trimming shortened V by 6 bases and J by 3 bases, and 18 bases separated the two germline ends. Germline CDR1 reads SGHVS; CDR2 reads FQNEAQ. This CDR3 has 15 amino acids. Ipilimumab CTLA-4 blockade and focal radiation were given to patients with chemo-refractory metastatic non-small-cell lung cancer. The chain recombines TRBV7-8 with TRBJ2-7; D possibly corresponds to TRBD2 (7 bases). Material: peripheral blood, obtained from a patient treated with radiotherapy plus ipilimumab. This TCR derives from a human donor with non-small cell lung cancer that progressed on radiotherapy plus ipilimumab. The CDR3 DNA reads TGTGCCAGCAGTTCTGGACTAGGGGGACACTACGAGCAGTACTTC. This encodes CASSSGLGGHYEQYF.